The entry that follows covers one TCR beta chain sequence. In building TCR beta libraries, iRepertoire HTBI primers were used together with Arm-PCR of CDR3 regions. Each CDR3 protein is one row after TCRdb ran MiXCR on the multiplex PCR reads. This table holds approximately 490,000 distinct CDR3 sequences, around 16% found once. These data come from a study of regulatory T cells in long-lasting Graves disease. The time point: newly diagnosed GD, antithyroid drugs for less than 3 months. From RNA extracted from PBMCs, the TCR library was made. The V end lost 7 bases, the J end lost 3 bases, and 16 bases lay between the germline ends. The CDR3 is 15 residues long. This same sample was also taken into another study, of T cells in Graves' hyperthyroidism and ophthalmopathy.

The TCR comes from a man in his forties or fifties with Graves disease. The sample was peripheral blood mononuclear cells (PBMCs), taken at new diagnosis, from a patient treated with antithyroid drugs. The rearrangement joins TRBV12-3 or TRBV12-4 to TRBJ1-5, with D unresolved. The CDR3 bases are TGTGCCAGCACCCGAGGCACACCGTCCAATCAGCCCCAGCATTTT. Translating it yields CASTRGTPSNQPQHF.